Presented here are 24 T cell receptor beta chains from one specimen sequenced in a study of Ad26.COV2.S vaccination and SARS-CoV-2 variants. TCRdb keeps only in-frame clones here, not all; method: immunoSEQ multiplex PCR. The sample includes about 350,000 clones, 75% to 90% of them seen just once. Described treatment: roughly 20 received Ad26.COV2.S at low or high dose, single or two shots; about 5 received placebo; per-sample allocation not given. Collection of samples fell on day 63 after the first vaccine or placebo injection. The source material was peripheral blood, sampled in a trial of Ad26.COV2.S vaccine versus placebo. All receptors come from a person between 18 and 65 years old who received the Ad26.COV2.S COVID-19 vaccine or a placebo.

The chain employs TRBV7-2 and TRBJ2-1; 16 bases line up with TRBD2. The V gene's germline CDR1 is SGHTA and CDR2 FQGNSA. CDR3 length equals 17 residues. V shed 6 bases and J 5 bases; nucleotides not matched to a gene: 7. The CDR3 nucleotides are TGTGCCAGCAGGGGAGGGACTAGCGGGAGGGCCCACAATGAGCAGTTCTTC. This gives the protein CASRGGTSGRAHNEQFF.

J is TRBJ1-1 and V is TRBV27, with a weak D call TRBD1 (6 bases). The CDR3 runs 14 residues. Trimming left V 5 bases short and J 3 bases short, with 13 bases between. From germline, CDR1 is MNHEY and CDR2 SMNVEV (reference sequence). The chain's CDR3 is CASSPLQGYTEAFF. The CDR3 nucleotides read TGTGCCAGCAGTCCCTTACAGGGATACACTGAAGCTTTCTTT.

The DNA for the CDR3 is TGTGCCAGCGCCAGGTTATCGAACACTGAAGCTTTCTTT. Translation gives CASARLSNTEAFF. The V gene is TRBV6-5, the J gene TRBJ1-1; D call uncertain. Germline assignment: CDR1 MNHEY and CDR2 SVGAGI. V lost 8 bases and J lost 1, with 11 bases in between. The CDR3 sequence is 13 residues long.

The chain carries TRBV19 and TRBJ1-2; D is perhaps TRBD1 (5 bases). Germline-derived CDR1 and CDR2 are LNHDA and SQIVND (reference sequence). The CDR3 length is 16 residues. The V end lost 2 bases, the J end lost 4 bases, and 17 bases lay between the germline ends. The CDR3 region has the DNA TGTGCCAGTAGTATAAGCCGTGGGCAGGGTACCTATGGCTACACCTTC. Its protein is CASSISRGQGTYGYTF.

The V and J genes are TRBV7-9 and TRBJ2-5; TRBD1 agrees at 7 bases. Germline lookup yields CDR1 SEHNR and CDR2 FQNEAQ (reference sequence). CDR3 length equals 15 residues. Losses at the gene ends were 3 bases for V and 7 bases for J; bases not matched to a gene: 11. The CDR3 nucleotides are TGTGCCAGCAGCTTCTCGGGACAGAGAGTGGGGACCCAGTACTTC. This gives the protein CASSFSGQRVGTQYF. The full variable domain, in which reference TRBV7-9 and TRBJ2-5 provide the parts outside the CDR3, is DTGVSQNPRHKITKRGQNVTFRCDPISEHNRLYWYRQTLGQGPEFLTYFQNEAQLEKSRLLSDRFSAERPKGSFSTLEIQRTEQGDSAMYLCASSFSGQRVGTQYFGPGTRLLVL.

This clone was seen a handful of times. The chain has TRBV19 and TRBJ1-1, with 7 bases lining up with TRBD1. CDR3 length equals 14 residues. The junction had 11 bases not matched to a gene; V was cut back by 6 bases and J by 7 bases. CDR1 is LNHDA and CDR2 is SQIVND in the germline V gene (reference sequence). CDR3 DNA sequence: TGTGCCAGTAGCCGAGACAGGGATCGAATTGAAGCTTTCTTT. Protein product: CASSRDRDRIEAFF.

This chain links TRBV19 with TRBJ2-5; possible D gene TRBD2, 5 bases. Germline V CDR1 and CDR2: LNHDA, SQIVND (reference sequence). The ends were cut back, 5 bases at V and 2 bases at J, with 12 bases in the middle. The CDR3 length is 14 residues. DNA of the CDR3: TGTGCCAGTAGTCTGAGCGGTCCTCAAGAGACCCAGTACTTC. Protein: CASSLSGPQETQYF.

This clone was picked up one time. This chain links TRBV11-2 with TRBJ2-2, with TRBD1 identical over 8 bases. This CDR3 comprises 18 residues. Trimming took 2 bases from V and 0 from J; bases not matched to a gene: 8. CDR1 and CDR2 (germline): SGHAT, FQNNGV. This CDR3 is CASSLKPQQGANTGELFF. The CDR3 region has the DNA TGTGCCAGCAGCTTAAAACCTCAACAGGGGGCGAACACCGGGGAGCTGTTTTTT. Using reference TRBV11-2 and TRBJ2-2 for the parts outside the CDR3, the full variable domain is EAGVAQSPRYKIIEKRQSVAFWCNPISGHATLYWYQQILGQGPKLLIQFQNNGVVDDSQLPKDRFSAERLKGVDSTLKIQPAKLEDSAVYLCASSLKPQQGANTGELFFGEGSRLTVL.

The chain uses TRBV11-2 and TRBJ1-4, with D possibly matching TRBD1 (5 bases). Germline-derived CDR1 and CDR2 are SGHAT and FQNNGV. Trimming removed 5 bases from V and 11 bases from J, with 12 bases in between. The CDR3 runs to 12 residues. CDR3 coding DNA: TGTGCCAGCAGCCCCGGGACTTGGAAACTGTTTTTT. Translated, it gives CASSPGTWKLFF.

This chain joins TRBV30 and TRBJ1-2; TRBD1 matches 11 bases. The CDR3 has 13 residues. J gave up 7 bases and V 4 bases, and 5 bases lay outside the gene matches. Germline V lookup: CDR1 GTSNPN, CDR2 SVGIG (reference sequence). The CDR3 loop reads CAWNGQGAGGYTF. CDR3 sequence (DNA): TGTGCCTGGAATGGACAGGGGGCGGGTGGCTACACCTTC.

As to this clone: At the DNA level, this CDR3 is encoded by other sequences in the same sample as well. The chain combines TRBV30 with TRBJ2-7, with 7 bases aligning to TRBD2. J gave up 4 bases and V 0 bases, and 6 bases lay outside the gene matches. From germline, CDR1 is GTSNPN and CDR2 SVGIG (reference sequence). This CDR3 is built from 14 residues. CDR3 residues: CAWSVGGSSYEQYF. CDR3 sequence (DNA): TGTGCCTGGAGTGTAGGCGGGAGTAGTTACGAGCAGTACTTC.

The chain carries TRBV28 and TRBJ1-6; D is undetermined. Trimming removed 7 bases from V and 7 bases from J, with 17 bases in between. The length of the CDR3 is 15 residues. Germline CDR1 and CDR2: MDHEN and SYDVKM. In DNA form, the CDR3 reads TGTGCCAGCAAACTAGAGGGTCCTGGGAATTCACCCCTCCACTTT. Translation gives CASKLEGPGNSPLHF.

The chain combines TRBV2 with TRBJ1-1; weak D call: TRBD1 (6 bases). Trimming left V 10 bases short and J 7 bases short, with 22 bases between. The CDR3 totals 14 residues. Germline V gene sequence: CDR1 SNHLY, CDR2 FYNNEI. As DNA, the CDR3 is TGTGCCATCCGGGAGGGGAGGGGGTCCGGTGAAGCTTTCTTT. Protein: CAIREGRGSGEAFF.

V gene TRBV6-6 combines with J gene TRBJ2-7; the D is unclear. Germline CDR1 and CDR2: MNHNY and SVGAGI (reference sequence). Trimming took off 3 bases at V and 4 bases at J, with 13 bases between the two ends. The CDR3 totals 14 residues. Here the CDR3 reads CASSYLTLGYEQYF. CDR3 DNA: TGTGCCAGCAGTTATCTTACTTTAGGGTACGAGCAGTACTTC.

The chain has TRBV6-2 or TRBV6-3 and TRBJ2-7; possibly TRBD1 for D (5 bases). The germline V gene encodes CDR1 MNHEY and CDR2 SVGEGT. Trimming took 4 bases from V and 0 from J, leaving 16 bases between them. The CDR3 is 16 residues long. DNA of the CDR3: TGTGCCAGCAGTTTTCCTACAGGTCCCGACTCCTACGAGCAGTACTTC. Its protein is CASSFPTGPDSYEQYF.

The J gene is TRBJ1-1, the V gene TRBV14; D unclear. CDR3 length: 13 amino acids. CDR1 is SGHDN and CDR2 is FVKESK in the germline V gene. V dropped 0 bases and J dropped 7 bases, with 9 bases sitting between them. CDR3 in amino acids: CASSQEWGGEAFF. The DNA for the CDR3 is TGTGCCAGCAGCCAAGAGTGGGGAGGTGAAGCTTTCTTT.

The V gene is TRBV7-9, the J gene TRBJ1-6, with D possibly matching TRBD1 (6 bases). Trimming removed 5 bases at V and 7 bases at J, with 15 bases between. Per the germline V gene, CDR1 is SEHNR and CDR2 is FQNEAQ (reference sequence). The CDR3 covers 15 residues. The CDR3 sequence: CASSTPQGPNSPLHF. Here the CDR3 DNA reads TGTGCCAGCAGCACCCCACAGGGCCCAAATTCACCCCTCCACTTT.

V is TRBV10-3 and J is TRBJ2-7, with D possibly being TRBD2 (6 bases). The V gene's germline CDR1 is ENHRY and CDR2 SYGVKD. CDR3 length: 15 residues. V lost 6 bases, J lost 0 bases, and 15 bases lay in between. CDR3 bases: TGTGCCATCAGGGGTGAGGGAGGTACCTCCTACGAGCAGTACTTC. Its translation: CAIRGEGGTSYEQYF.

The chain carries TRBV4-3 and TRBJ2-2; 7 bases fit TRBD1. In germline, CDR1 is LGHNA, CDR2 YSLEER. The CDR3 covers 16 residues. The trim removed 0 bases at V and 4 bases at J, leaving 5 bases unmatched. The CDR3 coding sequence is TGCGCCAGCAGCCAAGATCGCCGGACAGGCACCGGGGAGCTGTTTTTT. Its protein product is CASSQDRRTGTGELFF.

The chain is built from TRBV30 and TRBJ1-5; the D gene is possibly TRBD1 (5 bases). Germline V gene data show CDR1 as GTSNPN and CDR2 as SVGIG (reference sequence). Trimming removed 1 base from V and 4 bases from J, with 11 bases in between. The CDR3 is 14 amino acids. The CDR3 bases are TGTGCCTGGAGTGGGTCAGGGTATAATCAGCCCCAGCATTTT. This encodes CAWSGSGYNQPQHF. Drawing the rest from reference TRBV30 and TRBJ1-5, the complete variable domain is SQTIHQWPATLVQPVGSPLSLECTVEGTSNPNLYWYRQAAGRGLQLLFYSVGIGQISSEVPQNLSASRPQDRQFILSSKKLLLSDSGFYLCAWSGSGYNQPQHFGDGTRLSIL.

This clone has a handful of counts. The chain couples TRBV4-3 to TRBJ2-7; the D gene is possibly TRBD1 (6 bases). The CDR3 extends over 15 amino acids. The V gene lost 1 base and the J gene lost 5 bases, with 15 bases spanning the gap. Germline V CDR1 and CDR2: LGHNA, YSLEER. This chain's CDR3 is CASSQGTAFLDEQYF. For the CDR3, the DNA is TGCGCCAGCAGCCAAGGGACAGCCTTTCTGGACGAGCAGTACTTC.

J is TRBJ2-7 and V is TRBV29-1; 10 bases are shared with TRBD1. Germline CDR1 reads SQVTM; CDR2 reads ANQGSEA. V shed 7 bases, J shed 4 bases, and the junction held 7 bases outside the gene matches. The CDR3 has 13 amino acids. CDR3 bases: TGCAGCGCGGGGGACAGGGGCCCATACGAGCAGTACTTC. This sequence encodes CSAGDRGPYEQYF.

The chain has TRBV5-1 and TRBJ2-3; the D gene is possibly TRBD2 (5 bases). The germline V gene has CDR1 SGHRS and CDR2 YFSETQ. V was pared by 7 bases and J by 9 bases, with 30 bases between. The CDR3 loop spans 17 amino acids. The CDR3 protein is CASWYGGLNSAKVTQYF. The CDR3 nucleotides are TGCGCCAGCTGGTATGGAGGACTCAACTCAGCTAAGGTCACGCAGTATTTT.

In its sample, this clone was seen once. The chain couples TRBV10-3 to TRBJ2-7, with 11 positions matching TRBD2. The CDR3 consists of 14 residues. From germline, CDR1 is ENHRY and CDR2 SYGVKD. V lost 6 bases and J lost 6; bases outside the gene matches: 7. The chain's CDR3 is CAIRLAGGSREQYF. The CDR3 bases are TGTGCCATCAGATTAGCGGGAGGGTCTCGCGAGCAGTACTTC.